This TCR beta chain was recovered during a study of tumour-infiltrating T cells in Burkitt lymphoma. Method: immunoSEQ multiplex PCR; TCRdb's copy keeps in-frame clones and lacks some. Among around 48,000 clones listed, around 32% were seen once. This clone was seen only a few times. The V gene's germline CDR1 is SGHTS and CDR2 YDEGEE. V was trimmed by 4 bases and J by 1 base, leaving 11 bases between them. This CDR3 has 14 amino acids. V usage is TRBV5-8 and J usage is TRBJ1-1; possible D gene TRBD1, 6 bases. This sequence originates from a human donor with Burkitt lymphoma. Sample: tumor tissue. The CDR3 nucleotides read TGTGCCAGCAGCCGGCGGGGGCGGAACACTGAAGCTTTCTTT. Amino acids: CASSRRGRNTEAFF. The entire variable domain, with the rest obtained from reference TRBV5-8 and TRBJ1-1, is as follows: EAGVTQSPTHLIKTRGQQATLRCSPISGHTSVYWYQQALGLGLQFLLWYDEGEERNRGNFPPRFSGRQFPNYSSELNVNALELEDSALYLCASSRRGRNTEAFFGQGTRLTVV.